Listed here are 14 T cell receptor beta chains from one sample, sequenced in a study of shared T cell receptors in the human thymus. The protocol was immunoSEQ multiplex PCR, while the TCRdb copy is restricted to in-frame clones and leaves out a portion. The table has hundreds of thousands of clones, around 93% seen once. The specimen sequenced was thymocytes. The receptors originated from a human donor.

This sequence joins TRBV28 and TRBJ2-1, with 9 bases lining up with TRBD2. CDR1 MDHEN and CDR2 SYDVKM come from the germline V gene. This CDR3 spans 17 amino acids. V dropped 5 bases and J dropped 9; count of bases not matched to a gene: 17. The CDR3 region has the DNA TGTGCCAGCAGTCCCCCAGCGGTCGGCGGGAGGGCAGGTGAGCAGTTCTTC. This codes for CASSPPAVGGRAGEQFF.

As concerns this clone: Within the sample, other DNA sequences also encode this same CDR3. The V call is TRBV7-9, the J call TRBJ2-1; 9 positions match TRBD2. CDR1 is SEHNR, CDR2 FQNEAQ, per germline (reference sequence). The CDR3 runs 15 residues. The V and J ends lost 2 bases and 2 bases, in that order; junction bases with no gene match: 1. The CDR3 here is CASSLLAGAYNEQFF. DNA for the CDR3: TGTGCCAGCAGCTTATTAGCGGGGGCCTACAATGAGCAGTTCTTC.

CDR3 loop: CASGLGRTGDRTDTQYF. DNA of the CDR3: TGTGCTAGTGGTTTGGGACGCACAGGGGATCGCACAGATACGCAGTATTTT. J is TRBJ2-3 and V is TRBV12-5, with 7 bases identical to TRBD1. V was pared by 1 base and J by 1 base, with 8 bases of the junction left unmatched. The CDR3 contains 17 residues. Germline-derived CDR1 and CDR2 are LGHNT and FRNRAP.

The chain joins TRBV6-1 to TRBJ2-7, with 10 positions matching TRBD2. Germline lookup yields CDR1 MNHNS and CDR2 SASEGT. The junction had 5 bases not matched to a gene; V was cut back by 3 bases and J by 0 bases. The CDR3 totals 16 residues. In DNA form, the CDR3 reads TGTGCCAGCAGTGACGAATTAGCGGGAGGCTCCTACGAGCAGTACTTC. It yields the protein CASSDELAGGSYEQYF.

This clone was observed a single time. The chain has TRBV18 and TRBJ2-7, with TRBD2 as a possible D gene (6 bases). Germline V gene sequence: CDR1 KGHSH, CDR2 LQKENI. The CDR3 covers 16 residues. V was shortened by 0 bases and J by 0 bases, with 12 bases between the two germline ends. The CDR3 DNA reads TGTGCCAGCTCACCACCATGGGCGGGATTCTCCTACGAGCAGTACTTC. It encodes CASSPPWAGFSYEQYF.

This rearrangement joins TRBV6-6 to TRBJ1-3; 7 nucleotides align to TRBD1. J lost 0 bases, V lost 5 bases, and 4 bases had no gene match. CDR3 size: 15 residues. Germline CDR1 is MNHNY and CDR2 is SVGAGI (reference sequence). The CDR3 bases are TGTGCCAGCAGTGACAGGGAGCCCTCTGGAAACACCATATATTTT. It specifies CASSDREPSGNTIYF.

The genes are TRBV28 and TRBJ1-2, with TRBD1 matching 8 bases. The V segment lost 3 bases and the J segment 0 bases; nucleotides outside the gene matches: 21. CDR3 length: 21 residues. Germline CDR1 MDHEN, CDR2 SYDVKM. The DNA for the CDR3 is TGTGCCAGCAGTTTCCCCCCGCTCCGGGACAGGCCAAACGGGGCTAACTATGGCTACACCTTC. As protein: CASSFPPLRDRPNGANYGYTF.

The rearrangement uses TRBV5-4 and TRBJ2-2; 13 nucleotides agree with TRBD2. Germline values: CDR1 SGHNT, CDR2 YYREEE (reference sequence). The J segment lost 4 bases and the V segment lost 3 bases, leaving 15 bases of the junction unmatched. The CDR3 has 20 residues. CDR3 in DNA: TGTGCCAGCAGCTCGCCGACTAGCGGGAGGCCCGGCGATGCCACCGGGGAGCTGTTTTTT. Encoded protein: CASSSPTSGRPGDATGELFF. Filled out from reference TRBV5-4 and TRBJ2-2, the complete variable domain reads ETGVTQSPTHLIKTRGQQVTLRCSSQSGHNTVSWYQQALGQGPQFIFQYYREEENGRGNFPPRFSGLQFPNYSSELNVNALELDDSALYLCASSSPTSGRPGDATGELFFGEGSRLTVL.

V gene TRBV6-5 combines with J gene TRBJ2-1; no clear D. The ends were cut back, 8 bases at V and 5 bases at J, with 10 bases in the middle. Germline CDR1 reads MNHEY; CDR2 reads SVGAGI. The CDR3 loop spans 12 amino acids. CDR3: CASQRIDNEQFF. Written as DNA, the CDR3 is TGTGCCAGCCAAAGAATCGACAATGAGCAGTTCTTC.

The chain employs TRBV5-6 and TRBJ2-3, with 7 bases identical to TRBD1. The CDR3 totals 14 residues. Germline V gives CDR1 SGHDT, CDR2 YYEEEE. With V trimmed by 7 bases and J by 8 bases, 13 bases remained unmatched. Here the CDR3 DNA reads TGTGCCAGCGTGGTACGGACAGGTGAGGGTACGCAGTATTTT. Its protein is CASVVRTGEGTQYF.

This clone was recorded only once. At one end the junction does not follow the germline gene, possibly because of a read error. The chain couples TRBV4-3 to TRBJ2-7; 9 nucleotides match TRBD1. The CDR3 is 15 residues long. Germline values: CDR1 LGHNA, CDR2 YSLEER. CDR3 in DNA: TGCGCCAGCAGCCAAGATAAGGGACCCGGGACAGGGAGGGCCTTC. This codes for CASSQDKGPGTGRAF.

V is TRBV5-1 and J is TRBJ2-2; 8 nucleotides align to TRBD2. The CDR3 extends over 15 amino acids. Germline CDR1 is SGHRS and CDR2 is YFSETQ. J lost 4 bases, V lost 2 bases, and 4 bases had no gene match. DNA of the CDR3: TGCGCCAGCAGCTTCTCGGGGGGGTTCACCGGGGAGCTGTTTTTT. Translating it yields CASSFSGGFTGELFF.

DNA of the CDR3: TGTGCCAGCAGCTTCCGATCCGGGACTAGCGCTGCCAAAAACATTCAGTACTTC. Amino acids: CASSFRSGTSAAKNIQYF. V usage is TRBV7-9 and J usage is TRBJ2-4, with TRBD2 matching over 10 bases. V lost 3 bases and J lost 1; bases outside the gene matches: 9. The CDR3 has 18 residues. CDR1 is SEHNR, CDR2 FQNEAQ, per germline (reference sequence). Using reference TRBV7-9 and TRBJ2-4 for the parts outside the CDR3, the full variable domain is DTGVSQNPRHKITKRGQNVTFRCDPISEHNRLYWYRQTLGQGPEFLTYFQNEAQLEKSRLLSDRFSAERPKGSFSTLEIQRTEQGDSAMYLCASSFRSGTSAAKNIQYFGAGTRLSVL.

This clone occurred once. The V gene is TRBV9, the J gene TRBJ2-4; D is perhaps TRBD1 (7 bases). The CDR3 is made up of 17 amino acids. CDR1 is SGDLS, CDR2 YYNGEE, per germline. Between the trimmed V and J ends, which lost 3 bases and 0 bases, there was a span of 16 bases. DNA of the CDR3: TGTGCCAGCAGCGCCTCATCAGGGGGAGGAGCCAAAAACATTCAGTACTTC. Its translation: CASSASSGGGAKNIQYF.